This TCR beta chain was identified during a study of identical twins. Trimming at V came to 7 bases and at J to 4 bases, leaving 5 bases not matched to a gene. This CDR3 is 14 amino acids long. Germline V gene lookup returns CDR1 DFQATT and CDR2 SNEGSKA (reference sequence). TCRdb recomputed calls from the 5' RACE reads with MiXCR, one row per CDR3 protein. The table includes about 290,000 distinct CDR3 sequences, more than 8% detected once. The same data also went into a second study, on yellow fever vaccine responses in identical twins.

Sequencing input: CD8+ T cells sorted from blood. The rearrangement joins TRBV20-1 to TRBJ2-2, with 11 bases identical to TRBD2. This sequence originates from a woman aged 18-35 years in good health. Here the CDR3 reads CSGIAGGPTGELFF. DNA of the CDR3: TGCAGTGGAATAGCGGGAGGGCCCACCGGGGAGCTGTTTTTT.